This T cell receptor beta chain was recorded in a study of graft-versus-host responses after intestinal transplantation. Study-level information: Multivisceral, liver-intestinal, or isolated intestinal transplants were received by the recipients. Recipients across the board were started on anti-thymocyte globulin induction, then kept on tacrolimus and steroids for roughly 3 years. Study results and limitations: Graft-donor T cell macrochimerism in patients accompanied high graft-versus-host to host-versus-graft clonal ratios in allografts. GvH clones appeared in recipient marrow, some first in ileum or blood.

The data were produced by immunoSEQ multiplex PCR, yet TCRdb's version contains in-frame clones alone and is incomplete. The sample lists just under 8,000 clones; roughly 97% were seen once. This CDR3 is built from 15 residues. With 2 bases clipped from V and 2 bases from J, the junction kept 6 bases outside the gene matches. The germline CDR1 and CDR2 sequences are GTSNPN and SVGIG (reference sequence). Worth noting for this clone: The antigen is not known.

The starting material was PBMCs, obtained 23 days after intestinal transplant. The sequence was collected from a human patient who received an intestinal transplant, so some T cells may come from the graft donor. This chain connects TRBV30 to TRBJ2-7, with 10 bases identical to TRBD2. The CDR3 spells CAWSPGTSDPYEQYF. As DNA, the CDR3 is TGTGCCTGGAGTCCCGGGACTAGCGACCCCTACGAGCAGTACTTC.